The clone carrying this TCR beta chain was seen ten or more times. This specimen comes from a study of T cell repertoires in cytomegalovirus infection. Germline CDR1 is MDHEN and CDR2 is SYDVKM. V lost 2 bases, J lost 2 bases, and 7 bases lay in between. The CDR3 has 13 residues. TCRdb independently ran MiXCR on the reads; one entry per CDR3 protein. The sample has 290,000 or so distinct CDR3 sequences, around 10% seen once. What was sequenced was PBMCs. V gene TRBV28 combines with J gene TRBJ2-7, with no clear D. The receptor's source is a human donor in good health (CMV status not recorded). Some clones in this sample may be carry-over from other donors' samples. CDR3 region: CASSLSLPYEQYF. CDR3 sequence (DNA): TGTGCCAGCAGTTTAAGCCTGCCCTACGAGCAGTACTTC.